This TCR beta chain was sequenced during a study of OX40 agonist ivuxolimab in advanced cancers. The wider study: Three patients got partial responses; one had hepatocellular carcinoma and two had cutaneous melanoma.

The study, taken as a whole, reports: Low normalized T-cell clonal expansion also characterized some of the nonresponders.

The CDR3 is 15 residues long. CDR1 and CDR2 (germline): MGHDK, SYGVNS. J lost 6 bases, V lost 4 bases, and 8 bases had no gene match. Baseline was the first blood sampling point, followed by cycle 4 day 1 and cycle 7 day 1. TCRdb's copy holds only in-frame clones and misses some; the assay was immunoSEQ multiplex PCR. The repertoire holds around 80,000 clones, with around nine tenths as singletons. In regard to this clone: The antigen is not known.

This clonotype was obtained from an adult with an advanced solid tumor such as melanoma, head and neck, liver or kidney cancer. The chain recombines TRBV25-1 with TRBJ2-1; 8 nucleotides align to TRBD2. Source: CD4+ or CD8+ T cells sorted from blood, taken in a trial of the OX40 agonist ivuxolimab. CDR3 in DNA: TGTGCCAGCAGTGTTATTACTAGCGGACTCAATGAGCAGTTCTTC. Residues: CASSVITSGLNEQFF.